This TCR beta chain was retrieved from a study of T cells in Graves' hyperthyroidism and ophthalmopathy. Study-wide points: The model anticipated ophthalmopathy a median approximately 6.5 months pre-onset. Most clonotypes expanded in the thyroid (above 0.001) were also present in blood.

TCR beta CDR3 region amplification was performed from RNA transcripts. Carried out on the TCR CDR3, a first-round RT-PCR used the HTBI primer set. Using its own MiXCR run on the multiplex PCR reads, TCRdb lists one record per CDR3 protein. The sample has approximately 690,000 distinct CDR3 sequences; 14% are singletons. This clonotype was seen at least ten times. Its antigen remains unidentified. Exclusion of patients followed from uncontrolled infection, other autoimmune disease, pregnancy or lactation. Every diagnosis used clinical symptoms, serum thyroxine and TRAb, thyroid ultrasound and orbital computed tomography. V lost 1 base and J lost 0, with 15 bases in between. The CDR3 totals 17 residues. Germline V lookup: CDR1 SGHDT, CDR2 YYEEEE.

Sequencing used blood. The V gene is TRBV5-6, the J gene TRBJ2-3; D is ambiguous. This receptor was obtained from a woman between 50 and 59 years old with Graves' ophthalmopathy. The chain's CDR3 is CASSLPYPRSSTDTQYF. The CDR3 bases are TGTGCCAGCAGCTTGCCCTACCCTCGGAGCAGCACAGATACGCAGTATTTT.